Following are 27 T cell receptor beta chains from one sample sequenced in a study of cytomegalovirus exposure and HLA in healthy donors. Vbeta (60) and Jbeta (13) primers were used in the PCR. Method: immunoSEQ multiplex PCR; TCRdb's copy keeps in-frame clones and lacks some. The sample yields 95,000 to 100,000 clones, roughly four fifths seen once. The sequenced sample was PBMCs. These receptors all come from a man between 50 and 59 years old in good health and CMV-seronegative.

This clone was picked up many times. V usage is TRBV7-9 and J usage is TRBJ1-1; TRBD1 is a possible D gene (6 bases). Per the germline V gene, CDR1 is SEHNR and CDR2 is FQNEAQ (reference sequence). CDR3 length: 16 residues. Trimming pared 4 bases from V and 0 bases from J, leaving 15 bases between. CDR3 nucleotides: TGTGCCAGCAGCTCCTCTGGACAGATCCTGAACACTGAAGCTTTCTTT. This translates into CASSSSGQILNTEAFF.

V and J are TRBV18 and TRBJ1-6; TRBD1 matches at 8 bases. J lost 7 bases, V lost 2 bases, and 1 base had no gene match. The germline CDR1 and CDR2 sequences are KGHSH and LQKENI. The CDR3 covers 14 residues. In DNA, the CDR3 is TGTGCCAGCTCACCAAGGGACAGGAATTCACCCCTCCACTTT. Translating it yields CASSPRDRNSPLHF.

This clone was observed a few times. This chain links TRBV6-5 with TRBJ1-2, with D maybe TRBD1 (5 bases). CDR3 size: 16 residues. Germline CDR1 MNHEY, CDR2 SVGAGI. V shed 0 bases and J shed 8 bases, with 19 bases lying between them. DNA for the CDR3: TGTGCCAGCAGTTACTCGATAGGCGGGGGATTGAGGGGCTACACCTTC. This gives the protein CASSYSIGGGLRGYTF.

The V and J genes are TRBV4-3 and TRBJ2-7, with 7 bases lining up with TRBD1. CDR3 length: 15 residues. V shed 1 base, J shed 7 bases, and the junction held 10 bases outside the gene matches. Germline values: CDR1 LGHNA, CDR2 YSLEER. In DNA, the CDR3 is TGCGCCAGCAGCCAAGGGCATTCAGGGGGTGAGGAGCAGTACTTC. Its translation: CASSQGHSGGEEQYF.

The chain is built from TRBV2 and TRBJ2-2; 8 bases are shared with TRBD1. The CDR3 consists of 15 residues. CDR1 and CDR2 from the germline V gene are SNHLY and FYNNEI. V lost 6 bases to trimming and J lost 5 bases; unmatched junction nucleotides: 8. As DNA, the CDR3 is TGTGCCAGCAGCCCCGGGACAGGCCGAACCGGGGAGCTGTTTTTT. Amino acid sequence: CASSPGTGRTGELFF.

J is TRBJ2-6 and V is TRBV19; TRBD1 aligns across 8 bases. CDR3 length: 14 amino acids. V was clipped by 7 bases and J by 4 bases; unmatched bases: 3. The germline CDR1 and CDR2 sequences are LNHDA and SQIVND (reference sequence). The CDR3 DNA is TGTGCCAGTACTAGGACAGGGGGGGCCAACGTCCTGACTTTC. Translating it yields CASTRTGGANVLTF.

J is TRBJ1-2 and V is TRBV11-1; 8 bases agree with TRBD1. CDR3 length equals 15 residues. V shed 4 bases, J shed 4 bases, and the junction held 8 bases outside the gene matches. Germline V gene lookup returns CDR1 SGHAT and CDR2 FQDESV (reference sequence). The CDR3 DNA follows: TGTGCCAGCAGCTCCCTTGACAGGGGAAGCTATGGCTACACCTTC. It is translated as CASSSLDRGSYGYTF.

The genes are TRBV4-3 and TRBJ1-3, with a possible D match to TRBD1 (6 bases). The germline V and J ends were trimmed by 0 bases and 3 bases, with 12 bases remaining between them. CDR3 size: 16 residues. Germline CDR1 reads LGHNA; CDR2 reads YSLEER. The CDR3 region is CASSQDLDRHGNTIYF. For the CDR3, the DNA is TGCGCCAGCAGCCAAGATTTAGACAGGCATGGAAACACCATATATTTT.

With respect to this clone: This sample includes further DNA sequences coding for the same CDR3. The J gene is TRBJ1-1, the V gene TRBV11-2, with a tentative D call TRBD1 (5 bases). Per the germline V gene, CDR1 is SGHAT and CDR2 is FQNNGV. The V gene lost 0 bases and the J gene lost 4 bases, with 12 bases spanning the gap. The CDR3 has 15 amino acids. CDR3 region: CASSLERTLLTEAFF. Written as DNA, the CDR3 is TGTGCCAGCAGCTTAGAACGGACATTACTCACTGAAGCTTTCTTT.

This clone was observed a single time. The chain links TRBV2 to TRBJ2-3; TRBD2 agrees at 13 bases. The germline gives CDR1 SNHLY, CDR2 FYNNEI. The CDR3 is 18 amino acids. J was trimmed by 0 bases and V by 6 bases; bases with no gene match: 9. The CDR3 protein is CASRAGLAGRPSTDTQYF. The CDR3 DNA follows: TGTGCCAGCAGGGCGGGACTAGCGGGGCGACCTAGCACAGATACGCAGTATTTT.

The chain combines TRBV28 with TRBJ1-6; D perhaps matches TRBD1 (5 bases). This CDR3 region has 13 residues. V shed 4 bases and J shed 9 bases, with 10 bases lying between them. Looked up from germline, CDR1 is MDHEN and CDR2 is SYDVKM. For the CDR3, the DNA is TGTGCCAGCAGTTCAGGGTTGAGTTCACCCCTCCACTTT. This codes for CASSSGLSSPLHF.

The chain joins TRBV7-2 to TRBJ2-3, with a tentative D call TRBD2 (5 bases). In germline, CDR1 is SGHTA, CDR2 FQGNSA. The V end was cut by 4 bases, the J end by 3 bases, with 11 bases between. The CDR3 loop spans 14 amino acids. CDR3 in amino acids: CASSSDRRTDTQYF. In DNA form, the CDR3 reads TGTGCCAGCAGCTCAGACCGGAGGACAGATACGCAGTATTTT.

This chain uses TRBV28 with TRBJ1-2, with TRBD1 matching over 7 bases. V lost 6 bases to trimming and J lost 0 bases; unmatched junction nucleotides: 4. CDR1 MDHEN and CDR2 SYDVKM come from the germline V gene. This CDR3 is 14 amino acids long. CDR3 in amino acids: CASRQGGANYGYTF. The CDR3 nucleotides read TGTGCCAGCAGGCAGGGGGGTGCTAACTATGGCTACACCTTC.

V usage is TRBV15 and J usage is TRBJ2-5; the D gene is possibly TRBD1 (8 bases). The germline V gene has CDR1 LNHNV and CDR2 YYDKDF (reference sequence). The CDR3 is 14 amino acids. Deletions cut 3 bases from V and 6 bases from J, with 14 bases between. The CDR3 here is CATSSGGDRKTQYF. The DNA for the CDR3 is TGTGCCACCAGCAGTGGGGGGGACAGGAAGACCCAGTACTTC. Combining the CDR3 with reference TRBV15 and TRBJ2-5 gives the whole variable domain DAMVIQNPRYQVTQFGKPVTLSCSQTLNHNVMYWYQQKSSQAPKLLFHYYDKDFNNEADTPDNFQSRRPNTSFCFLDIRSPGLGDTAMYLCATSSGGDRKTQYFGPGTRLLVL.

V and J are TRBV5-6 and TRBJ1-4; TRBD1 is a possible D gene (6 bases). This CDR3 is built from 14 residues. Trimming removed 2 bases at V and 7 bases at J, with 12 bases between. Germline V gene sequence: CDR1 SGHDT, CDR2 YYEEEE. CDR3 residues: CASSFLGAGEKLFF. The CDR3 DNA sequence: TGTGCCAGCAGCTTCCTGGGGGCGGGTGAAAAACTGTTTTTT.

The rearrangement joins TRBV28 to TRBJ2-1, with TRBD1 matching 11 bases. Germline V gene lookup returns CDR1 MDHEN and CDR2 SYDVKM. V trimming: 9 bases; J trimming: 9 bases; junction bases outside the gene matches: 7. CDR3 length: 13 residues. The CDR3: CASGTGGDSEQFF. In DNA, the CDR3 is TGTGCCAGTGGGACAGGGGGTGATAGTGAGCAGTTCTTC. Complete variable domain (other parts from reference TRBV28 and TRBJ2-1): DVKVTQSSRYLVKRTGEKVFLECVQDMDHENMFWYRQDPGLGLRLIYFSYDVKMKEKGDIPEGYSVSREKKERFSLILESASTNQTSMYLCASGTGGDSEQFFGPGTRLTVL.

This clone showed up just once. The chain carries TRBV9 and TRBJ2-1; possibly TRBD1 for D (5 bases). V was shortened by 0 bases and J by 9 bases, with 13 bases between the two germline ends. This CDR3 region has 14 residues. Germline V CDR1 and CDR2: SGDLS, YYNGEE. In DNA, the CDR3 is TGTGCCAGCAGCGTAGAAGGGGAAAGGGGTGAGCAGTTCTTC. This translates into CASSVEGERGEQFF.

This CDR3 reads CASSLRDRGIYEQYF. The CDR3 DNA follows: TGCGCCAGCAGCCTCCGGGACAGGGGAATCTACGAGCAGTACTTC. This chain links TRBV4-1 with TRBJ2-7; TRBD1 matches 10 bases. From germline, CDR1 is MGHRA and CDR2 YSYEKL. Trimming removed 4 bases from V and 3 bases from J; junction bases left unmatched: 6. The length of the CDR3 is 15 residues.

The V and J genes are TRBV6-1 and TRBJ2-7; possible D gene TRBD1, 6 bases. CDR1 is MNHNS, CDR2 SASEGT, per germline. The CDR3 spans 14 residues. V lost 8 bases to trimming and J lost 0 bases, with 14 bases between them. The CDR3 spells CASGSGTSSYEQYF. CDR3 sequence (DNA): TGTGCCAGCGGCAGTGGGACATCCTCCTACGAGCAGTACTTC.

The CDR3 here is CASSLDRGVWAQYF. DNA for the CDR3: TGTGCCAGCAGCTTGGACAGGGGGGTGTGGGCCCAGTACTTC. The chain carries TRBV5-6 and TRBJ2-5; 8 positions agree with TRBD1. J gave up 9 bases and V 0 bases, and 7 bases lay outside the gene matches. This CDR3 spans 14 amino acids. Germline V lookup: CDR1 SGHDT, CDR2 YYEEEE. Together with reference TRBV5-6 and TRBJ2-5, the CDR3 gives the full variable domain: DAGVTQSPTHLIKTRGQQVTLRCSPKSGHDTVSWYQQALGQGPQFIFQYYEEEERQRGNFPDRFSGHQFPNYSSELNVNALLLGDSALYLCASSLDRGVWAQYFGPGTRLLVL.

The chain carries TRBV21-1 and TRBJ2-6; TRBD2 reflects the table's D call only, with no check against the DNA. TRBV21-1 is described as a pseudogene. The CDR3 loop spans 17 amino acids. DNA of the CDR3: TGTGCCAGCAGCAAAGCGGAGGAAAGCTCTGGGGCCAACGTCCTGACTTTC. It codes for CASSKAEESSGANVLTF.

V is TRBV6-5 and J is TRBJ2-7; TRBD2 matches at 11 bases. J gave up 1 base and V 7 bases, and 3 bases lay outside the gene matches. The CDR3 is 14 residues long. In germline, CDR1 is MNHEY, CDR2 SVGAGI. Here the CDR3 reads CASITSGRSYEQYF. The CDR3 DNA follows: TGTGCCAGCATTACTAGCGGGAGATCCTACGAGCAGTACTTC.

The CDR3 DNA sequence: TGTGCCAGCAGCTTAAACAGGGAATACTATGGCTACACCTTC. It yields the protein CASSLNREYYGYTF. This rearrangement joins TRBV7-8 to TRBJ1-2; the D gene is possibly TRBD1 (6 bases). This CDR3 comprises 14 residues. CDR1 SGHVS and CDR2 FQNEAQ come from the germline V gene. V lost 2 bases and J lost 3, with 10 bases in between.

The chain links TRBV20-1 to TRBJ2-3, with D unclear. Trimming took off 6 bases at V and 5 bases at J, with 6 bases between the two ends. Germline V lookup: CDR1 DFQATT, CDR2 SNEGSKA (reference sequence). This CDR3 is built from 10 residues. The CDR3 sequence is CSATRDTQYF. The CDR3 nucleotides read TGCAGTGCCACCAGAGATACGCAGTATTTT.

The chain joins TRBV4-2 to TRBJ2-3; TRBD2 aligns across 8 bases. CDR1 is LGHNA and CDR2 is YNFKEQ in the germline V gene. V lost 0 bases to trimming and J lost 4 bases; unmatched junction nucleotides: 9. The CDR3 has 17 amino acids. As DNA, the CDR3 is TGTGCCAGCAGCCAAGATGGGGAGCGGGGGTTCGCAGATACGCAGTATTTT. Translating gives CASSQDGERGFADTQYF.

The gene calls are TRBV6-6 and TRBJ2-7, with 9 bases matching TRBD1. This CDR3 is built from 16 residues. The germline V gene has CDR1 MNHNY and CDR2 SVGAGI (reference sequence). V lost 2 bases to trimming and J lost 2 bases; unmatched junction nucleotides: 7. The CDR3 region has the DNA TGTGCCAGCAGTTACGCGCCGGGACAGGGCACCTACGAGCAGTACTTC. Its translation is CASSYAPGQGTYEQYF.

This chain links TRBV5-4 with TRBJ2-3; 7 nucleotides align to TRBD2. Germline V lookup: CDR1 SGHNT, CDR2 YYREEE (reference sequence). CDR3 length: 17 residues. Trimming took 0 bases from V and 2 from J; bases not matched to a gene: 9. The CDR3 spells CASSLGGGVPTTDTQYF. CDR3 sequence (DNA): TGTGCCAGCAGCTTGGGTGGGGGGGTACCAACCACAGATACGCAGTATTTT.